Sequencing of this T cell receptor beta chain was carried out in a study of vaccination and CD4 T cells after COVID-19. In the study overall: A vaccine, either BNT162b2 or mRNA-1273, was given to participants in two doses. Control cultures were given a CEFX pool, an HIV-1 Nef pool, or no peptide.

The treatment: roughly 11-day PBMC culture with coronavirus spike peptide pools or control peptides (ViraFEST assay). To note about this clonotype: Its antigen is not identified.

Cultured CD4+ T-cell DNA underwent Oncomine TCR Beta short-read sequencing. Each CDR3 protein gets one entry after TCRdb re-called the PCR reads with MiXCR. The sample has 15,000 to 20,000 distinct CDR3 sequences, around 52% seen once. Sample: CD4+ T cells from blood, cultured in vitro, taken before SARS-CoV-2 vaccination. The origin of this receptor is a human donor who had recovered from COVID-19.

Here the CDR3 reads CASSLGQPLEPQHF. CDR3 DNA: TGTGCCAGCAGTTTGGGACAGCCCCTGGAGCCCCAGCATTTT. This sequence joins TRBV12-3 or TRBV12-4 and TRBJ1-5; 7 bases map to TRBD1. CDR3 length: 14 residues. Losses at the gene ends were 3 bases for V and 8 bases for J; bases not matched to a gene: 7.